This is a list of T cell receptor beta chains from one sample in a study of early T cells in non-severe SARS-CoV-2 infection. TCRdb re-called the 5' RACE reads with MiXCR, one entry per CDR3 protein. The profile shows about 52,000 distinct CDR3 sequences, approximately 6% of them singletons. Sequenced input: whole blood. The source of these receptors is an adult who was a healthcare worker with PCR-confirmed SARS-CoV-2 infection or an uninfected control (not recorded which). Both conserved end residues are part of each CDR3. D genes are given only for firm matches. Clone size is stated in some rows and not others, as once, few, many or a class when expanded.

clone_size	j_call	v_call	d_call	cdr3_aa	cdr3_nt
.	TRBJ2-3	TRBV7-9	TRBD1	CASSSETGGSSTDTQYF	TGTGCCAGCAGCTCAGAGACAGGGGGTTCTAGCACAGATACGCAGTATTTT
many	TRBJ2-6	TRBV2	.	CASSDLARLDSGANVLTF	TGTGCCAGCAGTGACTTGGCCAGGCTCGACTCTGGGGCCAACGTCCTGACTTTC
few	TRBJ1-2	TRBV28	.	CASSLGRVYGYTF	TGTGCCAGCAGTTTGGGGAGGGTCTATGGCTACACCTTC
few	TRBJ1-3	TRBV7-2	.	CASVRYTGPGNTIYF	TGTGCCAGCGTCCGATATACAGGGCCTGGAAACACCATATATTTT
medium-sized	TRBJ2-1	TRBV25-1	.	CASSEHLNNEQFF	TGTGCCAGCAGTGAACATCTAAACAATGAGCAGTTCTTC
few	TRBJ2-2	TRBV18	TRBD2	CASSPASGNTGELFF	TGTGCCAGCTCACCGGCTAGCGGCAACACCGGGGAGCTGTTTTTT
few	TRBJ1-3	TRBV11-2	.	CASSLVSGSGNTIYF	TGTGCCAGCAGCTTAGTATCGGGCTCTGGAAACACCATATATTTT
many	TRBJ1-1	TRBV10-1	.	CASSDQGFGVPQRGTEAFF	TGCGCCAGCAGTGACCAAGGATTCGGGGTCCCCCAACGAGGCACTGAAGCTTTCTTT
many	TRBJ1-1	TRBV2	.	CASVREAGAMNTEAFF	TGTGCCAGCGTGAGAGAGGCAGGGGCAATGAACACTGAAGCTTTCTTT
many	TRBJ1-2	TRBV6-5	TRBD1	CASSLTGLGGYTF	TGTGCCAGCAGTCTGACAGGGCTGGGTGGCTACACCTTC
.	TRBJ2-7	TRBV18	.	CASSPPWGSHEQYF	TGTGCCAGCTCACCACCCTGGGGAAGCCACGAGCAGTACTTC
.	TRBJ2-1	TRBV4-3	TRBD2	CASSQGHSGYNEQFF	TGCGCCAGCAGCCAAGGACATAGCGGGTACAATGAGCAGTTCTTC
.	TRBJ1-3	TRBV7-9	.	CASSPNTRSGNTIYF	TGTGCCAGCAGCCCGAACACTCGCTCTGGAAACACCATATATTTT
few	TRBJ2-7	TRBV5-6	.	CASSSVGGLYEQYF	TGTGCCAGCAGCTCGGTAGGGGGTCTGTACGAGCAGTACTTC
many	TRBJ1-5	TRBV12-3/TRBV12-4	.	CASSLGPQGYQPQHF	TGTGCCAGCAGTTTAGGGCCCCAGGGGTATCAGCCCCAGCATTTT
.	TRBJ2-2	TRBV6-2/TRBV6-3	.	CASRRTGTSGELFF	TGTGCCAGCAGACGCACAGGGACGTCCGGGGAGCTGTTTTTT